Following are 27 T cell receptor beta chains from one sample sequenced in a study of CD8+CD57+ T cells in acquired aplastic anemia. CDR3 and TCR beta VDJ profiling relied on genomic DNA as the template. Via MiXCR, TCRdb re-called the reads, giving one row per CDR3 protein. The sample holds 100,000 to 150,000 distinct CDR3 sequences; around 48% are singletons and the top ten take under 3%. Source material: sorted CD4+, CD8+, or CD8+CD57+ T cells (not recorded which) from PBMCs. These receptors came from a human donor in good health, serving as a control.

This clonotype was seen ten or more times. The chain carries TRBV5-1 and TRBJ1-2, with D perhaps matching TRBD1 (6 bases). CDR3 length equals 13 residues. Germline assignment: CDR1 SGHRS and CDR2 YFSETQ. Trimming left V 4 bases short and J 8 bases short, with 15 bases between. The CDR3 DNA reads as TGCGCCAGCAGCAGCGGGGGGCCCGGAGGCTACACCTTC. Amino acids: CASSSGGPGGYTF.

This chain links TRBV11-2 with TRBJ2-1; 7 nucleotides align to TRBD2. Germline V lookup: CDR1 SGHAT, CDR2 FQNNGV. The CDR3 spans 16 residues. V shed 3 bases, J shed 2 bases, and the junction held 7 bases outside the gene matches. The CDR3 DNA reads TGTGCCAGCAGCTTCCTAACTAGCGCACCCTACAATGAGCAGTTCTTC. Its translation: CASSFLTSAPYNEQFF. The full variable domain, its missing parts supplied by reference TRBV11-2 and TRBJ2-1, is EAGVAQSPRYKIIEKRQSVAFWCNPISGHATLYWYQQILGQGPKLLIQFQNNGVVDDSQLPKDRFSAERLKGVDSTLKIQPAKLEDSAVYLCASSFLTSAPYNEQFFGPGTRLTVL.

The gene calls are TRBV10-3 and TRBJ1-1, with D possibly being TRBD1 (6 bases). V was cut by 10 bases and J by 7 bases, with 19 bases left in between. Germline assignment: CDR1 ENHRY and CDR2 SYGVKD. This CDR3 is built from 13 residues. CDR3 nucleotide sequence: TGTGCCACCGGATATGGGGGGGCGGGTGAAGCTTTCTTT. It translates to CATGYGGAGEAFF.

The chain combines TRBV11-2 with TRBJ2-7; the D is unclear. The length of the CDR3 is 12 residues. V was shortened by 3 bases and J by 5 bases, with 8 bases between the two germline ends. CDR1 is SGHAT and CDR2 is FQNNGV in the germline V gene. Here the CDR3 reads CASSLDVNEQYV. The CDR3 DNA is TGTGCCAGCAGCTTGGACGTAAACGAGCAGTACGTC.

The sample holds many counts of this clonotype. The rearrangement joins TRBV15 to TRBJ1-5; TRBD1 might be the D (6 bases). The CDR3 covers 16 residues. Looked up from germline, CDR1 is LNHNV and CDR2 is YYDKDF (reference sequence). Trimming pared 3 bases from V and 3 bases from J, leaving 15 bases between. The DNA for the CDR3 is TGTGCCACCAGCAGTCAGGGGAGGGAATACAATCAGCCCCAGCATTTT. Translated: CATSSQGREYNQPQHF. The full variable domain, completed using reference TRBV15 and TRBJ1-5, is DAMVIQNPRYQVTQFGKPVTLSCSQTLNHNVMYWYQQKSSQAPKLLFHYYDKDFNNEADTPDNFQSRRPNTSFCFLDIRSPGLGDTAMYLCATSSQGREYNQPQHFGDGTRLSIL.

There are many counts of this clonotype. This chain connects TRBV11-2 to TRBJ2-2; 11 nucleotides align to TRBD2. Trimming cost V 5 bases and J 2 bases; bases outside gene matches: 4. The germline V gene encodes CDR1 SGHAT and CDR2 FQNNGV. The CDR3 is 16 residues long. CDR3 sequence reads: CASSQGTSGNTGELFF. The CDR3 bases are TGTGCCAGCAGCCAGGGGACTAGCGGAAACACCGGGGAGCTGTTTTTT.

This clonotype counts as medium-sized (0.01 to 0.1%). V and J are TRBV2 and TRBJ2-6; D not resolved. Trimming took 4 bases from V and 3 from J, leaving 7 bases between them. Germline-derived CDR1 and CDR2 are SNHLY and FYNNEI. The CDR3 spans 14 residues. CDR3 loop: CASSVSGGANVLTF. CDR3 bases: TGTGCCAGCAGTGTGAGTGGTGGGGCCAACGTCCTGACTTTC.

The CDR3 nucleotides are TGTGCCACCTCACAGAACACTGAAGCTTTCTTT. It is translated as CATSQNTEAFF. The V call is TRBV24-1, the J call TRBJ1-1; no definite D call. Germline CDR1 reads KGHDR; CDR2 reads SFDVKD. The CDR3 has 11 amino acids. Trimming stripped 9 bases from V and 1 base from J, with 5 bases between.

The chain employs TRBV7-9 and TRBJ1-1, with D unclear. The CDR3 is 13 residues long. V lost 1 base to trimming and J lost 7 bases, with 10 bases between them. Per germline, CDR1 SEHNR and CDR2 FQNEAQ (reference sequence). CDR3 DNA: TGTGCCAGCAGCTTAGTTGGAACGGTTGAAGCTTTCTTT. Translation gives CASSLVGTVEAFF.

The chain employs TRBV19 and TRBJ1-2; 9 bases align to TRBD1. The CDR3 loop spans 14 amino acids. The V and J ends lost 5 bases and 8 bases, in that order; junction bases with no gene match: 9. CDR1 is LNHDA, CDR2 SQIVND, per germline (reference sequence). The DNA of the CDR3 is TGTGCCAGTAGTTTTGGGGGGACAGGGAGGGGCTACACCTTC. It specifies CASSFGGTGRGYTF.

J is TRBJ1-4 and V is TRBV20-1, with D maybe TRBD1 (5 bases). Germline V CDR1 and CDR2: DFQATT, SNEGSKA (reference sequence). Trimming pared 0 bases from V and 8 bases from J, leaving 13 bases between. The CDR3 contains 14 residues. DNA for the CDR3: TGCAGTGCTAGAGACCAGGGTGCAGGAGAAAAACTGTTTTTT. Protein sequence: CSARDQGAGEKLFF.

The count of this clonotype is one. The rearrangement links TRBV6-1 to TRBJ1-6; 11 bases are shared with TRBD1. Germline V gene data show CDR1 as MNHNS and CDR2 as SASEGT. Trimming at V came to 5 bases and at J to 10 bases, leaving 10 bases not matched to a gene. The CDR3 loop spans 16 amino acids. CDR3 sequence (DNA): TGTGCCAGCAGTAAGACCGGACAGGGGGCTCGGTCACCCCTCCACTTT. Protein: CASSKTGQGARSPLHF.

Relative to its sample, this clonotype is medium-sized (0.01 to 0.1%). The chain couples TRBV7-2 to TRBJ2-7, with D uncertain. V was shortened by 3 bases and J by 6 bases, with 6 bases between the two germline ends. CDR1 is SGHTA, CDR2 FQGNSA, per germline. There are 11 residues in the CDR3. This chain's CDR3 is CASSLTSEQYF. CDR3 DNA sequence: TGTGCCAGCAGCTTGACCAGCGAGCAGTACTTC.

V usage is TRBV29-1 and J usage is TRBJ2-7, with no clear D. In germline, CDR1 is SQVTM, CDR2 ANQGSEA. This CDR3 comprises 12 residues. V dropped 7 bases and J dropped 3 bases, with 13 bases sitting between them. The CDR3 loop reads CSAVVADYEQYF. The DNA for the CDR3 is TGCAGCGCCGTGGTGGCAGACTACGAGCAGTACTTC.

This clonotype showed up many times. This chain joins TRBV19 and TRBJ2-5, with 12 bases identical to TRBD2. V gave up 3 bases and J gave up 3 bases; unmatched junction bases: 8. Germline CDR1 and CDR2: LNHDA and SQIVND (reference sequence). The CDR3 runs 17 residues. The CDR3 region is CASSMPASGGAKETQYF. The CDR3, as DNA: TGTGCCAGTAGTATGCCCGCTAGCGGGGGGGCCAAAGAGACCCAGTACTTC.

Many counts were recorded for this clonotype. A much larger clone differs from this one at a single base, so this may be a read error. The rearrangement joins TRBV2 to TRBJ1-1, with a possible D match to TRBD1 (6 bases). The CDR3 contains 14 residues. Trimming shortened V by 5 bases and J by 5 bases, and 15 bases separated the two germline ends. The germline CDR1 and CDR2 sequences are SNHLY and FYNNEI. DNA for the CDR3: TGTGCCAGCAGTAGAATCAGGGGTGGTACTGAAGCTTTCTTT. It specifies CASSRIRGGTEAFF.

Many counts were recorded for this clonotype. The chain has TRBV7-2 and TRBJ1-1, with D maybe TRBD1 (5 bases). CDR3 length equals 15 residues. Per germline, CDR1 SGHTA and CDR2 FQGNSA. V was shortened by 1 base and J by 8 bases, with 17 bases between the two germline ends. The CDR3 DNA follows: TGTGCCAGCAGCTTAGTTCCCCAGACAGCACAAGAAGCTTTCTTT. This encodes CASSLVPQTAQEAFF. Combining the CDR3 with reference TRBV7-2 and TRBJ1-1 gives the whole variable domain GAGVSQSPSNKVTEKGKDVELRCDPISGHTALYWYRQSLGQGLEFLIYFQGNSAPDKSGLPSDRFSAERTGGSVSTLTIQRTQQEDSAVYLCASSLVPQTAQEAFFGQGTRLTVV.

This clonotype was detected ten times or more. The chain links TRBV7-7 to TRBJ2-5, with TRBD1 as a possible D gene (5 bases). The CDR3 has 15 residues. The ends were cut back, 2 bases at V and 1 base at J, with 11 bases in the middle. The germline V gene has CDR1 SSHAT and CDR2 FNYEAQ (reference sequence). The DNA for the CDR3 is TGTGCCAGCAGCTTAACAGGTGCTTCCCAAGAGACCCAGTACTTC. Translated, it gives CASSLTGASQETQYF.

This clonotype was observed at least ten times. The gene calls are TRBV30 and TRBJ2-3, with D hard to call. The CDR3 consists of 13 residues. The V gene's germline CDR1 is GTSNPN and CDR2 SVGIG (reference sequence). With 3 bases removed from V and 1 base from J, the gap between germline ends came to 8 bases. CDR3 nucleotides: TGTGCCTGGAGAATGGACGGCACAGATACGCAGTATTTT. This gives the protein CAWRMDGTDTQYF.

The table lists this clonotype with many counts. The chain joins TRBV3-1 to TRBJ1-2; a possible D gene is TRBD1 (5 bases). The CDR3 has 16 residues. Per the germline V gene, CDR1 is LGHDT and CDR2 is YNNKEL (reference sequence). Trimming pared 0 bases from V and 0 bases from J, leaving 11 bases between. CDR3 bases: TGTGCCAGCAGCCAAGATGAGCGAGGGGCTAACTATGGCTACACCTTC. Translated: CASSQDERGANYGYTF.

The V and J genes are TRBV7-6 and TRBJ1-4; D is undetermined. V gave up 3 bases and J gave up 4 bases, with 15 bases separating them. The CDR3 contains 16 residues. Per the germline V gene, CDR1 is SGHVS and CDR2 is FNYEAQ. The DNA for the CDR3 is TGTGCCAGCAGCTTGGGATCGGCACAGCTTAATGAAAAACTGTTTTTT. Translated: CASSLGSAQLNEKLFF.

The chain couples TRBV20-1 to TRBJ1-1; D uncertain. Germline V lookup: CDR1 DFQATT, CDR2 SNEGSKA (reference sequence). Trimming shortened V by 2 bases and J by 3 bases, and 13 bases separated the two germline ends. The CDR3 is 14 residues long. CDR3: CSARMAGSDTEAFF. The CDR3, as DNA: TGCAGTGCTAGAATGGCAGGCTCGGACACTGAAGCTTTCTTT.

The chain joins TRBV29-1 to TRBJ1-1, with 10 bases identical to TRBD1. V lost 6 bases to trimming and J lost 4 bases; unmatched junction nucleotides: 11. Germline values: CDR1 SQVTM, CDR2 ANQGSEA. The CDR3 is 15 residues long. CDR3 sequence reads: CSVTGQGVSSTEAFF. In DNA form, the CDR3 reads TGCAGCGTCACAGGACAGGGGGTGTCGAGCACTGAAGCTTTCTTT.

This clonotype came up many times. The J gene is TRBJ1-5, the V gene TRBV7-2; possibly TRBD1 for D (6 bases). Per the germline V gene, CDR1 is SGHTA and CDR2 is FQGNSA. The V end lost 5 bases, the J end lost 6 bases, and 17 bases lay between the germline ends. The CDR3 loop spans 15 amino acids. The CDR3 sequence is CASSPKEGGVQPQHF. The CDR3 DNA sequence: TGTGCCAGCAGCCCAAAGGAGGGGGGCGTTCAGCCCCAGCATTTT. The entire variable domain, with the rest obtained from reference TRBV7-2 and TRBJ1-5, is as follows: GAGVSQSPSNKVTEKGKDVELRCDPISGHTALYWYRQSLGQGLEFLIYFQGNSAPDKSGLPSDRFSAERTGGSVSTLTIQRTQQEDSAVYLCASSPKEGGVQPQHFGDGTRLSIL.

This clonotype was counted many times. The chain links TRBV5-5 to TRBJ1-2, with TRBD1 identical over 9 bases. The CDR3 runs to 14 residues. Germline V CDR1 and CDR2: SGHKS, YYEKEE (reference sequence). The ends lost 2 bases at V and 5 bases at J; junction bases unmatched: 4. CDR3: CASSFRQGGYGYTF. The CDR3 coding sequence is TGTGCCAGCAGCTTCAGACAGGGGGGATATGGCTACACCTTC.

This clonotype showed up many times. CDR3 DNA sequence: TGCAGTGCGACCACAGGGGCTCTCCGAGAGACCCAGTACTTC. It translates to CSATTGALRETQYF. The chain couples TRBV20-1 to TRBJ2-5, with 7 bases that match TRBD1. The CDR3 is 14 residues long. Germline-derived CDR1 and CDR2 are DFQATT and SNEGSKA (reference sequence). V lost 6 bases to trimming and J lost 4 bases; unmatched junction nucleotides: 11.

This sequence joins TRBV19 and TRBJ1-4; TRBD1 is a possible D gene (5 bases). In germline, CDR1 is LNHDA, CDR2 SQIVND (reference sequence). This CDR3 has 16 residues. Trimming pared 5 bases from V and 4 bases from J, leaving 17 bases between. The CDR3 DNA sequence: TGTGCCAGTAGTCCGACAGAGGGCGAGGGTAATGAAAAACTGTTTTTT. It codes for CASSPTEGEGNEKLFF.